This record concerns one T cell receptor beta chain sequence. Some clones are missing from TCRdb's copy, which holds only in-frame ones; the method was immunoSEQ multiplex PCR. The repertoire includes 200,000 to 250,000 clones, 75% to 85% of them detected once, and 9.7% sits in the top ten. These data are taken from a study of blood T cell repertoires in COVID-19. Study background: COVID-19 samples from acute and convalescent phases originated in the United States, Italy and Spain.

Sequenced input: peripheral blood. This receptor was identified in a man aged 50-60 years with active or convalescent COVID-19.

CDR3 bases: TGTGCCAGCAGCCCCGGGGTAGCGGGGGACATATACGAGCAGTACTTC. It encodes CASSPGVAGDIYEQYF. The chain couples TRBV5-4 to TRBJ2-7, with TRBD2 identical over 9 bases. The trim removed 4 bases at V and 4 bases at J, leaving 12 bases unmatched. The germline CDR1 and CDR2 sequences are SGHNT and YYREEE (reference sequence). The CDR3 spans 16 residues.